This TCR beta chain was obtained from a study of blood T cell repertoires in COVID-19. Overall study context: Some COVID-19 samples were acute and others convalescent; all came from the United States, Italy and Spain. T cells, B-cell-depleted T cells, or PBMCs provided the cDNA or gDNA that served as material.

The germline gives CDR1 SNHLY, CDR2 FYNNEI. The CDR3 sequence is 13 residues long. Per the study methods: By means of reference gene primer amplification, nucleated cell counts were estimated. Method: immunoSEQ multiplex PCR; TCRdb's copy keeps in-frame clones and lacks some. That table supplies the V and J calls and clone size; D and trimming were determined from the DNA. The sample lists 110,000 to 150,000 clones, 75% to 90% occurring once. The gene calls are TRBV2 and TRBJ2-5, with D possibly being TRBD2 (7 bases). This receptor was taken from a woman in her fifties or sixties with active COVID-19. The material sequenced was peripheral blood. In DNA form, the CDR3 reads TGTGCTGGAAGCGGGACACGCCAAGAGACCCAGTACTTC. Its protein product is CAGSGTRQETQYF.